Listed below are T cell receptor beta chains from one sample, sequenced in a study of graft-versus-host responses after intestinal transplantation. The antigens these receptors bind are not known. Data came from immunoSEQ multiplex PCR; TCRdb stores just in-frame clones and leaves some out. The data hold approximately 85,000 clones, with around 90% observed a single time. The starting material was unstimulated CD8+ T cells sorted from spleen or lymph node cells, obtained before transplant. These receptors were obtained from a human donor who was the organ donor for an intestinal transplant. Both conserved end residues are part of each CDR3. Fields, in order: D gene, J gene, V gene, clone size, CDR3 DNA, CDR3 protein. A D gene is named only where the DNA matches it firmly. For some rows the clone size is stated as once, few or many, or as a class when expanded; others skip it.

NA	TRBJ1-1	TRBV6-5	NA	TGTGCCAGCAGTTACGAGAACACTGAAGCTTTCTTT	CASSYENTEAFF
TRBD2	TRBJ2-7	TRBV27	NA	TGTGCCAGCAGTTTAAGCGGGGGGGCCTGGTACGAGCAGTACTTC	CASSLSGGAWYEQYF
NA	TRBJ2-1	TRBV27	NA	TGTGCCAGCGGGAATACCCACTCCTACAATGAGCAGTTCTTC	CASGNTHSYNEQFF
NA	TRBJ2-3	TRBV4-1	NA	TGCGCCAGCAGCCTCGGGGTGTTTTCCACAGATACGCAGTATTTT	CASSLGVFSTDTQYF
NA	TRBJ2-1	TRBV10-2	once	TGCGCCAGCAGTGATGGCTGGGGGAATGAGCAGTTCTTC	CASSDGWGNEQFF
NA	TRBJ2-2	TRBV19	few	TGTGCCAGTAGTCCGTACACCGGGGAGCTGTTTTTT	CASSPYTGELFF
NA	TRBJ2-5	TRBV11-2	NA	TGTGCCAGCAGCGCCAGGGAGACCCAGTACTTC	CASSARETQYF
TRBD1	TRBJ2-1	TRBV4-1	NA	TGCGCCAGCAGCCAAGGGCCCCGGGGACAGGGGGCCTATGAGCAGTTCTTC	CASSQGPRGQGAYEQFF
NA	TRBJ2-2	TRBV18	NA	TGTGCCAGCTCACCACCGGAAGGGGCGAACACCGGGGAGCTGTTTTTT	CASSPPEGANTGELFF
NA	TRBJ2-7	TRBV9	NA	TGTGCCAGCAGCGTAGCCTTGGGGTCCTACGAGCAGTACTTC	CASSVALGSYEQYF
NA	TRBJ1-2	TRBV6-1	NA	TGTGCCAGCAGTGAAGAGGGGTTAGGAGATGGCTACACCTTC	CASSEEGLGDGYTF
TRBD1	TRBJ2-7	TRBV7-7	NA	TGTGCCAGCAGCCCCGGGACAGGGAACTACGAGCAGTACTTC	CASSPGTGNYEQYF
NA	TRBJ2-3	TRBV5-5	NA	TGTGCCAGCAGCTTGGAGGGGGGTAGCACAGATACGCAGTATTTT	CASSLEGGSTDTQYF
TRBD2	TRBJ2-5	TRBV11-2	NA	TGTGCCAGCAGCTCCGGGACTAGCGATCAAGAGACCCAGTACTTC	CASSSGTSDQETQYF
NA	TRBJ2-7	TRBV6-1	NA	TGTGCCAGCGGTTCTTGGGGCGCGAGGGAGCAGTACTTC	CASGSWGAREQYF
TRBD1	TRBJ2-7	TRBV5-4	NA	TGTGCCAGCAGTTTCATTGTGACAGGGGACGAGCAGTACTTC	CASSFIVTGDEQYF
NA	TRBJ2-1	TRBV27	NA	TGTGCCAGCGGTTTTAGTAAGGATGAGCAGTTCTTC	CASGFSKDEQFF
NA	TRBJ2-6	TRBV12-5	NA	TGTGCTAGTGGTTTGGTAGTTAGGGAGTCTGGGGCCAACGTCCTGACTTTC	CASGLVVRESGANVLTF
NA	TRBJ2-1	TRBV25-1	NA	TGTGCCAGCGCCCCTTTATTCGGTCAGTACGGCAATGAGCAGTTCTTC	CASAPLFGQYGNEQFF
NA	TRBJ2-4	TRBV5-1	few	TGCGCCAGCAGCCCGACCGCAGGGCCCAAAAACATTCAGTACTTC	CASSPTAGPKNIQYF
NA	TRBJ2-7	TRBV11-2	NA	TGTGCCAGCAGCTTAGTGGGGGCGTATTACGAGCAGTACTTC	CASSLVGAYYEQYF
NA	TRBJ1-2	TRBV30	once	TGTGCCTGGACTACCGGGCAGATCCTTGGCTACACCTTC	CAWTTGQILGYTF
NA	TRBJ2-1	TRBV27	NA	TGTGCCAGCAGTACGCAGGGGATCAATGAGCAGTTCTTC	CASSTQGINEQFF
NA	TRBJ1-2	TRBV25-1	few	TGTGCCAGCAGTGACCCTCACCGTAACTATGGCTACACCTTC	CASSDPHRNYGYTF
TRBD2	TRBJ2-1	TRBV2	few	TGTGCCAGCCCCGGGACTAGCGGCTATGAGCAGTTCTTC	CASPGTSGYEQFF
NA	TRBJ1-4	TRBV7-9	NA	TGTGCCAGCAGCTTATTATCCGCAGGGTCAGGCGAAAAACTGTTTTTT	CASSLLSAGSGEKLFF
NA	TRBJ2-1	TRBV9	NA	TGTGCCAGCAGCTATTTGCGGTCTCCCAATGAGCAGTTCTTC	CASSYLRSPNEQFF
NA	TRBJ2-7	TRBV7-8	NA	TGTGCCAGCAGCTCCACATGGATGTACGAGCAGTACTTC	CASSSTWMYEQYF
TRBD2	TRBJ2-7	TRBV7-9	NA	TGTGCCAGCAGCCCTGGGGGGGTCGAGCAGTACTTC	CASSPGGVEQYF
NA	TRBJ2-7	TRBV7-3	NA	TGTGCCAGCAGCCCCGGGGCGATACCCTACGAGCAGTACTTC	CASSPGAIPYEQYF
TRBD1	TRBJ2-1	TRBV16	NA	TGTGCCAGCAGCCACGACAGGGGGACCAATGAGCAGTTCTTC	CASSHDRGTNEQFF
NA	TRBJ2-5	TRBV7-9	NA	TGTGCCAGCAGCTTGGAGGTTTACCAAGAGACCCAGTACTTC	CASSLEVYQETQYF
NA	TRBJ1-2	TRBV25-1	NA	TGTGCCAGCAGTGAAACAGGGCATGGCTACACCTTC	CASSETGHGYTF
TRBD2	TRBJ2-1	TRBV5-1	NA	TGCGCCAGCAGCTTCAGCGGGGGGGCATACAATGAGCAGTTCTTC	CASSFSGGAYNEQFF
NA	TRBJ2-7	TRBV5-6	once	TGTGCCAGCAGCTTGGTGGGGAGGTTCTACGAGCAGTACTTC	CASSLVGRFYEQYF
NA	TRBJ2-2	TRBV12-1	NA	TGTGCCAGCAGCTTTGCCTGGAACGCCGGGGAGCTGTTTTTT	CASSFAWNAGELFF
NA	TRBJ1-2	TRBV7-9	NA	TGTGCCAGCAGCTTGGGACTCTCAGCTAACTATGGCTACACCTTC	CASSLGLSANYGYTF
NA	TRBJ2-7	TRBV4-1	NA	TGCGCCAGCAGCCAAGAAGGTACCGATGCTTTTTTGGAGCAGTACTTC	CASSQEGTDAFLEQYF
NA	TRBJ2-1	TRBV6-1	NA	TGTGCCAGCAGTGAGCCTTGGGAGGATGAGCAGTTCTTC	CASSEPWEDEQFF
TRBD1	TRBJ2-2	TRBV4-1	NA	TGCGCCAGCAGCCGAGACAGGGCCACCGGGGAGCTGTTTTTT	CASSRDRATGELFF
NA	TRBJ2-1	TRBV5-4	NA	TGTGCCAGCAGCTTTAGTAATGAGCAGTTCTTC	CASSFSNEQFF
NA	TRBJ2-7	TRBV5-1	NA	TGCGCCAGCAGCTTGGGGCTGGGGGAGACGGCCTACGAGCAGTACTTC	CASSLGLGETAYEQYF
TRBD2	TRBJ2-1	TRBV2	NA	TGTGCCAGCAGCGGACTAGACAATGAGCAGTTCTTC	CASSGLDNEQFF
TRBD1	TRBJ2-3	TRBV10-1	NA	TGCGCCAGCAGTGACCGGGGACAGGGTGGAGATACGCAGTATTTT	CASSDRGQGGDTQYF
TRBD1	TRBJ1-1	TRBV4-1	NA	TGCGCCAGCAGCCAAGCCACAGGGGTGAACACTGAAGCTTTCTTT	CASSQATGVNTEAFF
TRBD1	TRBJ1-5	TRBV19	NA	TGTGCCAGTACGCCCCGGGGACAGGATTTTCAGCCCCAGCATTTT	CASTPRGQDFQPQHF
NA	TRBJ2-5	TRBV25-1	NA	TGTGCCAGCAGTGAATCGGCAGGGGCAGAGACCCAGTACTTC	CASSESAGAETQYF
NA	TRBJ2-2	TRBV5-4	NA	TGTGCCAGCAGCGACTCAGGTGCCGGGGAGCTGTTTTTT	CASSDSGAGELFF